The source of this T cell receptor beta chain is a study of PD-1 blockade in classical Hodgkin lymphoma. Findings and caveats of the study: Possible causes of repertoire differences, disease activity or prior therapy, remain undefined. Newly diagnosed and completely responding patients shared comparable baseline diversity. Excluded were patients who started nivolumab under 1 year after ASCT, a group that had lower diversity. By C4D1, CD4+ diversity increased significantly, especially in complete responders.

Sequencing was performed with immunoSEQ multiplex PCR; in TCRdb, only in-frame clones are kept and a portion is missing. The sample consists of tens of thousands of clones, 80% to 90% of them appearing once. Concerning this clone itself: No antigen is known for it.

Each patient relapsed following autologous stem cell transplantation, and prior brentuximab vedotin exposure differed. The sample was peripheral blood mononuclear cells (PBMCs), taken before the second cycle of nivolumab. The receptor was derived from a human donor with classical Hodgkin lymphoma.

CDR3 in amino acids: CAISETGTSGAYEQYF. CDR3 in DNA: TGTGCCATCAGTGAGACTGGGACTAGCGGGGCCTACGAGCAGTACTTC. The V gene is TRBV10-3, the J gene TRBJ2-7, with 13 bases identical to TRBD2. CDR1 and CDR2 from the germline V gene are ENHRY and SYGVKD. CDR3 length: 16 residues. V shed 2 bases and J 2 bases; nucleotides not matched to a gene: 3.